Listed here are 25 T cell receptor beta chains from one sample, sequenced in a study of beta chain features in type 1 diabetes. Study-wide findings and caveats: TCRB CDR3s were moderately but significantly shorter in Type 1 diabetes patients in all four CD4+ subsets.

Which antigens these TCRs recognize remains unknown. Every isolated RNA sample was fully reverse transcribed, so sequencing captured expressed TCRB transcripts. Measured with immunoSEQ multiplex PCR; TCRdb has only the in-frame clones, and not every one. The profile shows approximately 58,000 clones, roughly 63% of them singletons. Sequenced input: stem cell memory CD4+ T cells from blood. These receptors all stem from a woman in her twenties or thirties with type 1 diabetes.

This clone showed up just once. This rearrangement joins TRBV28 to TRBJ1-1, with 7 bases fitting TRBD1. The CDR3 loop spans 16 amino acids. Per germline, CDR1 MDHEN and CDR2 SYDVKM. V was pared by 3 bases and J by 3 bases, with 10 bases of the junction left unmatched. CDR3 DNA sequence: TGTGCCAGCAGTTTCGTAGGGGGCGGCTGGGACACTGAAGCTTTCTTT. This codes for CASSFVGGGWDTEAFF.

This chain connects TRBV18 to TRBJ2-7; D call uncertain. The V end lost 1 base, the J end lost 6 bases, and 13 bases lay between the germline ends. CDR1 is KGHSH and CDR2 is LQKENI in the germline V gene. The CDR3 extends over 14 amino acids. In DNA form, the CDR3 reads TGTGCCAGCTCACCACAAACAAATGGAGCCGAGCAGTACTTC. This codes for CASSPQTNGAEQYF.

This clone was counted a few times. The rearrangement uses TRBV7-9 and TRBJ2-4, with D uncertain. The length of the CDR3 is 12 residues. CDR1 and CDR2 (germline): SEHNR, FQNEAQ (reference sequence). V dropped 5 bases and J dropped 11 bases, with 13 bases sitting between them. CDR3 amino acids: CASSAETGLQYF. The CDR3 DNA follows: TGTGCCAGCAGCGCGGAGACCGGTCTTCAGTACTTC.

This clone was recorded a few times. V gene TRBV4-1 combines with J gene TRBJ2-4, with a tentative D call TRBD2 (5 bases). The CDR3 totals 17 residues. Germline-derived CDR1 and CDR2 are MGHRA and YSYEKL. V was cut by 0 bases and J by 0 bases, with 12 bases left in between. The CDR3 DNA follows: TGCGCCAGCAGCCAAGATCGGGAAGAGCTAGCCAAAAACATTCAGTACTTC. The encoded protein is CASSQDREELAKNIQYF.

This sequence joins TRBV28 and TRBJ2-1; D might be TRBD2 (6 bases). In germline, CDR1 is MDHEN, CDR2 SYDVKM. V shed 11 bases and J shed 0 bases, with 8 bases lying between them. The CDR3 is 12 residues long. CDR3 sequence: CAGSGSYNEQFF. CDR3 nucleotide sequence: TGTGCCGGTAGCGGCTCCTACAATGAGCAGTTCTTC. The whole variable domain, filled in from reference TRBV28 and TRBJ2-1, reads DVKVTQSSRYLVKRTGEKVFLECVQDMDHENMFWYRQDPGLGLRLIYFSYDVKMKEKGDIPEGYSVSREKKERFSLILESASTNQTSMYLCAGSGSYNEQFFGPGTRLTVL.

The chain uses TRBV19 and TRBJ2-2; 9 nucleotides align to TRBD1. Germline CDR1 and CDR2: LNHDA and SQIVND (reference sequence). J gave up 4 bases and V 10 bases, and 7 bases lay outside the gene matches. There are 14 residues in the CDR3. As DNA, the CDR3 is TGTGCCACCTGTTGGACAGGGGCCACCGGGGAGCTGTTTTTT. This sequence encodes CATCWTGATGELFF.

This rearrangement joins TRBV19 to TRBJ2-1, with D perhaps TRBD1 (5 bases). CDR1 and CDR2 (germline): LNHDA, SQIVND (reference sequence). V lost 8 bases, J lost 6 bases, and 14 bases lay in between. The CDR3 has 13 residues. CDR3 nucleotides: TGTGCCAGTGATTCATCCCAGGGCAATGAGCAGTTCTTC. Translating it yields CASDSSQGNEQFF.

Comments on this clone: One end of the junction is discordant with germline, which a read error may explain. The chain is built from TRBV25-1 and TRBJ2-3; the match to TRBD1 covers 10 bases. Germline V CDR1 and CDR2: MGHDK, SYGVNS. The CDR3 extends over 15 amino acids. The CDR3 sequence: CASSRQGALTDTQCF. The CDR3 bases are TGTGCCAGCAGCAGACAGGGGGCCCTCACAGATACGCAGTGTTTT.

In its sample, this clone was seen a few times. V gene TRBV5-1 combines with J gene TRBJ2-2; unclear D gene. Germline CDR1 and CDR2: SGHRS and YFSETQ. Trimming shortened V by 4 bases and J by 5 bases, and 9 bases separated the two germline ends. This CDR3 is 13 amino acids long. CDR3 DNA sequence: TGCGCCAGCAGCGGTGGCAGTACCGGGGAGCTGTTTTTT. Residues: CASSGGSTGELFF.

The chain combines TRBV27 with TRBJ1-2; D is perhaps TRBD1 (5 bases). The CDR3 runs 15 residues. Germline assignment: CDR1 MNHEY and CDR2 SMNVEV (reference sequence). V shed 3 bases and J shed 0 bases, with 11 bases lying between them. This CDR3 reads CASSLVQETNYGYTF. CDR3 DNA: TGTGCCAGCAGTTTGGTACAGGAGACTAACTATGGCTACACCTTC.

The rearrangement links TRBV7-8 to TRBJ1-5, with 10 bases identical to TRBD1. Germline V gene sequence: CDR1 SGHVS, CDR2 FQNEAQ. Trimming removed 4 bases from V and 7 bases from J; junction bases left unmatched: 13. The CDR3 runs to 17 residues. The CDR3 DNA follows: TGTGCCAGCAGCTCCAAATCCGGACAGGGGGGGACCCAGCCCCAGCATTTT. Protein: CASSSKSGQGGTQPQHF.

The chain carries TRBV29-1 and TRBJ2-3; TRBD2 matches at 12 bases. Germline-derived CDR1 and CDR2 are SQVTM and ANQGSEA. The CDR3 length is 14 residues. V lost 6 bases and J lost 5; bases outside the gene matches: 6. Here the CDR3 reads CSVLTSGSLDTQYF. DNA for the CDR3: TGCAGCGTCCTGACTAGCGGGAGTCTAGATACGCAGTATTTT.

This clone appeared a few times. The chain is built from TRBV21-1 and TRBJ2-1; the D segment call TRBD2 is taken from the table without a DNA check. TRBV21-1 is termed a pseudogene. There are 16 residues in the CDR3. DNA for the CDR3: TGTGCCAGCAGCAAAGACCCCATAGCTACCGACAATGAGCAGTTCTTC. This translates into CASSKDPIATDNEQFF.

This sequence joins TRBV30 and TRBJ2-1; D is possibly TRBD2 (6 bases). The CDR3 is made up of 15 amino acids. V shed 4 bases and J shed 3 bases, with 16 bases lying between them. CDR1 is GTSNPN and CDR2 is SVGIG in the germline V gene (reference sequence). CDR3 sequence reads: CAWTTGTLRYNEQFF. CDR3 bases: TGTGCCTGGACAACCGGGACTCTTCGCTACAATGAGCAGTTCTTC.

As DNA, the CDR3 is TGTGCCAGCAGTTTATCGTGGAGGGCAGGAGAAGCTTTCTTT. This sequence encodes CASSLSWRAGEAFF. The V and J genes are TRBV27 and TRBJ1-1; D is ambiguous. This CDR3 spans 14 amino acids. The germline CDR1 and CDR2 sequences are MNHEY and SMNVEV (reference sequence). The germline V and J ends were trimmed by 0 bases and 8 bases, with 13 bases remaining between them.

The chain uses TRBV5-6 and TRBJ1-2; possibly TRBD1 for D (5 bases). Per germline, CDR1 SGHDT and CDR2 YYEEEE. Trimming took 4 bases from V and 6 from J, leaving 13 bases between them. The CDR3 runs to 13 residues. CDR3 region: CASSPKGQDGYTF. Here the CDR3 DNA reads TGTGCCAGCAGCCCGAAGGGGCAGGATGGCTACACCTTC.

V is TRBV7-2 and J is TRBJ2-3, with 7 positions matching TRBD2. Trimming cost V 3 bases and J 4 bases; bases outside gene matches: 7. Looked up from germline, CDR1 is SGHTA and CDR2 is FQGNSA. The CDR3 runs 15 residues. The CDR3 bases are TGTGCCAGCAGCTTTCGGGCGGGAGAGCCAGATACGCAGTATTTT. Its protein product is CASSFRAGEPDTQYF.

The CDR3 loop is CASSLEGGAVYEQYF. CDR3 sequence (DNA): TGTGCCAGCAGCTTAGAGGGAGGGGCAGTCTACGAGCAGTACTTC. The chain has TRBV7-8 and TRBJ2-7, with 7 bases aligning to TRBD2. V lost 1 base, J lost 3 bases, and 6 bases stayed unmatched. Germline-derived CDR1 and CDR2 are SGHVS and FQNEAQ. The CDR3 has 15 residues.

The chain uses TRBV29-1 and TRBJ1-3, with D possibly being TRBD1 (6 bases). With 4 bases removed from V and 0 bases from J, the gap between germline ends came to 19 bases. The length of the CDR3 is 17 residues. Germline assignment: CDR1 SQVTM and CDR2 ANQGSEA. CDR3 in amino acids: CSVVGARAGGSGNTIYF. The DNA for the CDR3 is TGCAGCGTTGTGGGGGCACGTGCAGGCGGCTCTGGAAACACCATATATTTT.

The gene calls are TRBV10-3 and TRBJ2-7, with a weak D call TRBD1 (5 bases). V was trimmed by 6 bases and J by 0 bases, leaving 12 bases between them. Per germline, CDR1 ENHRY and CDR2 SYGVKD. The CDR3 is made up of 14 amino acids. CDR3 bases: TGTGCCATCAGAGAGACAGCCTCCTCCTACGAGCAGTACTTC. Protein product: CAIRETASSYEQYF.

The CDR3 is CASSEGGGGYEQYF. CDR3 in DNA: TGTGCCAGCAGCGAGGGGGGAGGGGGTTACGAGCAGTACTTC. This chain uses TRBV7-9 with TRBJ2-7, with D perhaps matching TRBD2 (7 bases). CDR1 and CDR2 (germline): SEHNR, FQNEAQ (reference sequence). V was clipped by 5 bases and J by 4 bases, with 15 bases between them. The CDR3 is 14 amino acids.

J is TRBJ2-7 and V is TRBV28, with D possibly TRBD2 on 5 matching bases. The germline CDR1 and CDR2 sequences are MDHEN and SYDVKM. V dropped 5 bases and J dropped 5 bases, with 13 bases sitting between them. The CDR3 totals 13 residues. This CDR3 reads CASSAWRVHEQYF. In DNA, the CDR3 is TGTGCCAGCAGTGCCTGGCGGGTCCACGAGCAGTACTTC. The variable domain in full, with the rest retrieved from reference TRBV28 and TRBJ2-7, is DVKVTQSSRYLVKRTGEKVFLECVQDMDHENMFWYRQDPGLGLRLIYFSYDVKMKEKGDIPEGYSVSREKKERFSLILESASTNQTSMYLCASSAWRVHEQYFGPGTRLTVT.

This rearrangement joins TRBV11-2 to TRBJ1-1; the D is unclear. Germline V gene data show CDR1 as SGHAT and CDR2 as FQNNGV. Trimming removed 1 base at V and 0 bases at J, with 9 bases between. This CDR3 comprises 15 residues. The CDR3 DNA reads TGTGCCAGCAGCTTAGTTGGAGTGATGAACACTGAAGCTTTCTTT. It yields the protein CASSLVGVMNTEAFF.

The chain links TRBV28 to TRBJ1-2, with 8 bases matching TRBD1. Germline-derived CDR1 and CDR2 are MDHEN and SYDVKM. CDR3 length: 14 residues. The junction had 7 bases not matched to a gene; V was cut back by 2 bases and J by 8 bases. CDR3 bases: TGTGCCAGCAGTTTAGGGCAGGGGGCAGGGGGCTACACCTTC. Its translation: CASSLGQGAGGYTF.

The V call is TRBV5-4, the J call TRBJ2-7; 10 bases map to TRBD2. The CDR3 sequence is 15 residues long. Germline loops: CDR1 SGHNT, CDR2 YYREEE (reference sequence). Trimming removed 4 bases from V and 3 bases from J; junction bases left unmatched: 7. The CDR3 DNA follows: TGTGCCAGCAGCGCGCTCTCTAGCGGGAGCTACGAGCAGTACTTC. Its translation: CASSALSSGSYEQYF.